The 15 T cell receptor beta chains below all came from one sample that was sequenced in a study of cytomegalovirus exposure and HLA in healthy donors. The PCR had 60 Vbeta and 13 Jbeta primers. Sequencing was performed with immunoSEQ multiplex PCR; in TCRdb, only in-frame clones are kept and a portion is missing. The sample consists of about 130,000 clones, around 69% of them appearing once. Source material: PBMCs. These TCRs come from a human donor in good health.

The V and J genes are TRBV9 and TRBJ2-5; 11 positions agree with TRBD2. CDR3 length: 16 amino acids. Germline V lookup: CDR1 SGDLS, CDR2 YYNGEE. V lost 0 bases to trimming and J lost 3 bases; unmatched junction nucleotides: 4. In nucleotides, the CDR3 is TGTGCCAGCAGCGTAGGTATTAGCGGGGGGGAAGAGACCCAGTACTTC. Residues: CASSVGISGGEETQYF. Based on the CDR3 plus reference TRBV9 and TRBJ2-5, the full variable domain is DSGVTQTPKHLITATGQRVTLRCSPRSGDLSVYWYQQSLDQGLQFLIQYYNGEERAKGNILERFSAQQFPDLHSELNLSSLELGDSALYFCASSVGISGGEETQYFGPGTRLLVL.

This chain uses TRBV5-1 with TRBJ1-1; D unresolved. The CDR3 is made up of 15 amino acids. CDR1 and CDR2 (germline): SGHRS, YFSETQ. The germline V and J ends were trimmed by 0 bases and 7 bases, with 16 bases remaining between them. CDR3 DNA sequence: TGCGCCAGCAGCTTGGCAGTGTCACAGCTCGGTGAAGCTTTCTTT. Amino acid sequence: CASSLAVSQLGEAFF. Full variable domain (outside the CDR3, taken from reference TRBV5-1 and TRBJ1-1): KAGVTQTPRYLIKTRGQQVTLSCSPISGHRSVSWYQQTPGQGLQFLFEYFSETQRNKGNFPGRFSGRQFSNSRSEMNVSTLELGDSALYLCASSLAVSQLGEAFFGQGTRLTVV.

This clone is medium-sized in the sample. The chain employs TRBV19 and TRBJ2-7, with D unclear. In germline, CDR1 is LNHDA, CDR2 SQIVND (reference sequence). Trimming took off 5 bases at V and 6 bases at J, with 14 bases between the two ends. The CDR3 sequence is 13 residues long. The CDR3 loop is CASSPARDGEQYF. For the CDR3, the DNA is TGTGCCAGTAGTCCCGCTAGAGACGGCGAGCAGTACTTC.

The V and J genes are TRBV29-1 and TRBJ2-3; 7 positions agree with TRBD2. Looked up from germline, CDR1 is SQVTM and CDR2 is ANQGSEA. The trim removed 3 bases at V and 0 bases at J, leaving 0 bases unmatched. This CDR3 is 13 amino acids long. The CDR3 loop is CSVDSGSTDTQYF. The CDR3, as DNA: TGCAGCGTTGATAGCGGGAGCACAGATACGCAGTATTTT.

The chain joins TRBV4-2 to TRBJ2-7; TRBD1 matches 8 bases. The length of the CDR3 is 16 residues. V shed 2 bases, J shed 1 base, and the junction held 7 bases outside the gene matches. From germline, CDR1 is LGHNA and CDR2 YNFKEQ. CDR3 bases: TGTGCCAGCAGCCAAACCCACGGGACAGGATCCTACGAGCAGTACTTC. Translation gives CASSQTHGTGSYEQYF.

V usage is TRBV4-3 and J usage is TRBJ2-7, with TRBD2 identical over 7 bases. The germline gives CDR1 LGHNA, CDR2 YSLEER. The V and J ends lost 0 bases and 3 bases, in that order; junction bases with no gene match: 8. This CDR3 region has 16 residues. The CDR3 sequence is CASSQDILADYYEQYF. CDR3 nucleotide sequence: TGCGCCAGCAGCCAAGATATTCTAGCGGACTACTACGAGCAGTACTTC.

CDR3 in DNA: TGTGCCAGCAGCCTCAACCCTACCCCCTCGGGCACTGAAGCTTTCTTT. Translating gives CASSLNPTPSGTEAFF. The V and J genes are TRBV9 and TRBJ1-1; D gene ambiguous. V gave up 4 bases and J gave up 4 bases, with 20 bases separating them. Per germline, CDR1 SGDLS and CDR2 YYNGEE. The CDR3 spans 16 residues.

With regard to this clone: One end of the junction is discordant with germline, which a read error may explain. The genes are TRBV7-9 and TRBJ1-2, with D unresolved. Looked up from germline, CDR1 is SEHNR and CDR2 is FQNEAQ (reference sequence). The CDR3 is 16 amino acids. CDR3 region: CSSTPSFGRGSNGYTF. The DNA for the CDR3 is TGTTCCAGCACCCCCTCATTTGGACGTGGGAGCAATGGCTACACCTTC.

The J gene is TRBJ1-1, the V gene TRBV19; perhaps TRBD1 as D (6 bases). V lost 5 bases, J lost 4 bases, and 20 bases lay in between. The CDR3 runs 16 residues. Germline CDR1 and CDR2: LNHDA and SQIVND (reference sequence). CDR3 sequence reads: CASSASIPQGRTEAFF. As DNA, the CDR3 is TGTGCCAGTAGTGCTTCAATCCCACAGGGACGCACTGAAGCTTTCTTT.

The V and J genes are TRBV4-1 and TRBJ2-5, with D uncertain. The closer fit of TRBJ2-7 to the DNA end suggests the J call may be wrong. CDR3 length: 15 residues. In germline, CDR1 is MGHRA, CDR2 YSYEKL. The CDR3 coding sequence is TGCGCCAGCAGCCAAGAAAGCGCCCTCTCCTACGAGCAGTACTTC. Encoded protein: CASSQESALSYEQYF.

The CDR3 spells CASSLGTPRNTIYF. The CDR3 DNA sequence: TGTGCCAGCAGCCTCGGGACACCCAGAAACACCATATATTTT. The chain recombines TRBV5-6 with TRBJ1-3; tentative D call: TRBD1 (6 bases). CDR3 size: 14 residues. V dropped 4 bases and J dropped 5 bases, with 13 bases sitting between them. Germline V gene lookup returns CDR1 SGHDT and CDR2 YYEEEE.

The count of this clone is one. The chain is built from TRBV12-2 and TRBJ2-1; the D call of TRBD2 is as the table states it, not checked on the DNA. TRBV12-2 has pseudogene status. The CDR3 runs to 18 residues. The CDR3 here is CASRSRRSSGSRYNEQFF. The CDR3 DNA reads as TGTGCAAGTCGCTCTCGAAGGTCTAGCGGGAGTCGGTACAATGAGCAGTTCTTC.

The J gene is TRBJ1-3, the V gene TRBV4-1, with D unresolved. Per germline, CDR1 MGHRA and CDR2 YSYEKL. Trimming stripped 2 bases from V and 0 bases from J, with 8 bases between. CDR3 size: 15 residues. The CDR3 is CASSQPGFSGNTIYF. The CDR3 nucleotides read TGCGCCAGCAGCCAACCGGGGTTCTCTGGAAACACCATATATTTT.

This clone occurred once. The rearrangement links TRBV27 to TRBJ2-5; TRBD2 aligns across 11 bases. Germline V CDR1 and CDR2: MNHEY, SMNVEV (reference sequence). The CDR3 length is 15 residues. V lost 8 bases, J lost 3 bases, and 8 bases stayed unmatched. Here the CDR3 DNA reads TGTGCCAGCCCTCCTAGCGGGGGGTTGGAAGAGACCCAGTACTTC. Protein product: CASPPSGGLEETQYF.

The table lists this clone with a few counts. The gene calls are TRBV7-9 and TRBJ2-2, with a possible D match to TRBD1 (6 bases). Germline CDR1 reads SEHNR; CDR2 reads FQNEAQ (reference sequence). The CDR3 covers 16 residues. V gave up 4 bases and J gave up 0 bases, with 12 bases separating them. This CDR3 reads CASSSITGTNTGELFF. The CDR3 DNA reads TGTGCCAGCAGCTCAATCACAGGGACGAACACCGGGGAGCTGTTTTTT. The full variable domain, rest sourced from reference TRBV7-9 and TRBJ2-2, is DTGVSQNPRHKITKRGQNVTFRCDPISEHNRLYWYRQTLGQGPEFLTYFQNEAQLEKSRLLSDRFSAERPKGSFSTLEIQRTEQGDSAMYLCASSSITGTNTGELFFGEGSRLTVL.